This entry lists 12 T cell receptor beta chains sequenced from one sample in a study of Ad26.COV2.S vaccination and SARS-CoV-2 variants. Indicated treatment: around 19 received Ad26.COV2.S at low or high dose, single or two shots; five or six received placebo; per-sample allocation not given. Specimen acquisition occurred on day 63 following the initial vaccine or placebo injection. Measured with immunoSEQ multiplex PCR; TCRdb has only the in-frame clones, and not every one. The table shows hundreds of thousands of clones, with approximately 90% occurring only once. The source was peripheral blood, collected in a trial of Ad26.COV2.S vaccine versus placebo. These TCRs come from a person aged 18-60 years who received the Ad26.COV2.S COVID-19 vaccine or a placebo.

The V call is TRBV19, the J call TRBJ2-2; 9 nucleotides agree with TRBD1. This CDR3 is built from 16 residues. J was trimmed by 7 bases and V by 5 bases; bases with no gene match: 11. Per germline, CDR1 LNHDA and CDR2 SQIVND (reference sequence). The CDR3 is CASSPPRDREFGELFF. The CDR3 DNA sequence: TGTGCCAGTAGTCCCCCCCGGGACAGGGAATTCGGGGAGCTGTTTTTT. The full variable domain, rest sourced from reference TRBV19 and TRBJ2-2, is DGGITQSPKYLFRKEGQNVTLSCEQNLNHDAMYWYRQDPGQGLRLIYYSQIVNDFQKGDIAEGYSVSREKKESFPLTVTSAQKNPTAFYLCASSPPRDREFGELFFGEGSRLTVL.

This clone appeared once. This chain uses TRBV6-5 with TRBJ2-7; D call uncertain. This CDR3 is built from 14 residues. Germline V gives CDR1 MNHEY, CDR2 SVGAGI. V lost 6 bases to trimming and J lost 4 bases, with 16 bases between them. CDR3 in amino acids: CASSRVDANYEQYF. In DNA form, the CDR3 reads TGTGCCAGCAGCCGGGTTGATGCGAATTACGAGCAGTACTTC.

The J gene is TRBJ2-7, the V gene TRBV12-2; the table's D gene call, TRBD1, was not cross checked with the DNA. TRBV12-2 is reported as a pseudogene. The CDR3 sequence is 19 residues long. The CDR3 coding sequence is TGTGCAAGTCGCCAGGACGAAAAAGCAGCCCAGGGGATCTCCTACGAGCAGTACTTC. Encoded protein: CASRQDEKAAQGISYEQYF.

V gene TRBV18 combines with J gene TRBJ1-5; 7 bases agree with TRBD1. V lost 4 bases to trimming and J lost 5 bases; unmatched junction nucleotides: 2. This CDR3 has 13 amino acids. Germline CDR1 reads KGHSH; CDR2 reads LQKENI. DNA for the CDR3: TGTGCCAGCTCACGACAGGGAGATCAGCCCCAGCATTTT. Protein: CASSRQGDQPQHF. Full variable domain (missing parts from reference TRBV18 and TRBJ1-5): NAGVMQNPRHLVRRRGQEARLRCSPMKGHSHVYWYRQLPEEGLKFMVYLQKENIIDESGMPKERFSAEFPKEGPSILRIQQVVRGDSAAYFCASSRQGDQPQHFGDGTRLSIL.

The table lists this clone with a count of one. The CDR3 DNA sequence: TGTGCCAGCAGACGGCGGACCTCTGGAAACACCATATATTTT. Protein product: CASRRRTSGNTIYF. The chain couples TRBV11-1 to TRBJ1-3; D ambiguous. Trimming removed 6 bases at V and 0 bases at J, with 9 bases between. Per germline, CDR1 SGHAT and CDR2 FQDESV (reference sequence). The length of the CDR3 is 14 residues.

The chain joins TRBV19 to TRBJ1-1; tentatively, D is TRBD1 (6 bases). CDR1 and CDR2 (germline): LNHDA, SQIVND (reference sequence). This CDR3 comprises 15 residues. V lost 5 bases and J lost 1, with 14 bases in between. CDR3 nucleotide sequence: TGTGCCAGTAGTCCCCGGGTAGGGGGGAACACTGAAGCTTTCTTT. Its protein product is CASSPRVGGNTEAFF.

V gene TRBV9 combines with J gene TRBJ2-7; D unresolved. Trimming left V 0 bases short and J 3 bases short, with 13 bases between. From germline, CDR1 is SGDLS and CDR2 YYNGEE. There are 15 residues in the CDR3. The CDR3 DNA reads TGTGCCAGCAGCGTAGGGGTGTTGGACGGCTACGAGCAGTACTTC. It codes for CASSVGVLDGYEQYF.

The V gene is TRBV19, the J gene TRBJ1-3; D unresolved. The germline V gene has CDR1 LNHDA and CDR2 SQIVND (reference sequence). The CDR3 contains 13 residues. V lost 5 bases and J 0 bases, leaving 5 bases between the germline ends. CDR3 bases: TGTGCCAGTAGTTTTAGCTCTGGAAACACCATATATTTT. Encoded protein: CASSFSSGNTIYF.

The gene calls are TRBV18 and TRBJ1-5; D is unresolved. The V gene lost 4 bases and the J gene lost 7 bases, with 14 bases spanning the gap. The CDR3 totals 14 residues. Germline assignment: CDR1 KGHSH and CDR2 LQKENI. CDR3 in amino acids: CASSRSAEGQPQHF. The CDR3 DNA follows: TGTGCCAGCTCACGGTCTGCCGAAGGACAGCCCCAGCATTTT.

V and J are TRBV5-1 and TRBJ1-2; TRBD1 aligns across 11 bases. From germline, CDR1 is SGHRS and CDR2 YFSETQ. The J segment lost 6 bases and the V segment lost 4 bases, leaving 8 bases of the junction unmatched. The CDR3 is made up of 15 amino acids. CDR3 loop: CASSPDRGPRDGYTF. In DNA, the CDR3 is TGCGCCAGCAGCCCGGACAGGGGGCCCCGGGATGGCTACACCTTC.

V and J are TRBV3-1 (or the pseudogene TRBV3-2) and TRBJ1-1, with D uncertain. Germline V gene sequence: CDR1 LGHDT, CDR2 YNNKEL (reference sequence). The CDR3 totals 14 residues. V lost 6 bases and J 1 base, leaving 12 bases between the germline ends. CDR3 region: CASRHGLSNTEAFF. CDR3 sequence (DNA): TGTGCCAGCAGACACGGACTCTCGAACACTGAAGCTTTCTTT.

The rearrangement joins TRBV6-5 to TRBJ2-7, with 7 bases identical to TRBD1. The germline CDR1 and CDR2 sequences are MNHEY and SVGAGI. CDR3 length: 14 amino acids. V gave up 7 bases and J gave up 0 bases; unmatched junction bases: 6. The CDR3 DNA follows: TGTGCCAGCATGGAGACAGGGAGCTCCTACGAGCAGTACTTC. Translating gives CASMETGSSYEQYF.